One sample yielded the 19 T cell receptor beta chains listed below, sequenced in a study of blood T cell repertoires in COVID-19. Only in-frame clones appear in the TCRdb table, and some are missing; sequencing was by immunoSEQ multiplex PCR. The top ten clones hold approximately 2% of a sample with 250,000 to 350,000 clones, about 88% of them seen once. The sequencing sample was made of PBMCs or T cells enriched from blood (not recorded which). Source of these receptors: a woman aged 60-75 years in a cohort exposed to, infected with or recovered from COVID-19 (not recorded which).

This chain connects TRBV28 to TRBJ2-1; possibly TRBD2 for D (6 bases). V lost 1 base to trimming and J lost 7 bases, with 17 bases between them. The CDR3 is made up of 16 amino acids. Germline CDR1 MDHEN, CDR2 SYDVKM. For the CDR3, the DNA is TGTGCCAGCAGTTTATCCAGCGTGGGAGGTAGGAATGAGCAGTTCTTC. It codes for CASSLSSVGGRNEQFF.

The rearrangement uses TRBV28 and TRBJ2-7; possibly TRBD1 for D (6 bases). This CDR3 region has 17 residues. Trimming left V 5 bases short and J 4 bases short, with 24 bases between. In germline, CDR1 is MDHEN, CDR2 SYDVKM. The CDR3 DNA sequence: TGTGCCAGCAGTGAACCCATTGGGACACTTAATCCTTACGAGCAGTACTTC. It encodes CASSEPIGTLNPYEQYF.

The genes are TRBV28 and TRBJ2-3; 10 bases agree with TRBD2. Germline lookup yields CDR1 MDHEN and CDR2 SYDVKM. This CDR3 is 15 amino acids long. V trimming: 3 bases; J trimming: 1 base; junction bases outside the gene matches: 1. The CDR3, as DNA: TGTGCCAGCAGTTTCCTAGCGGGAGGCACAGATACGCAGTATTTT. Its protein product is CASSFLAGGTDTQYF.

The chain joins TRBV28 to TRBJ1-5, with 8 bases that match TRBD1. Unmatched junction bases numbered 18, after V lost 8 bases and J lost 0 bases. This CDR3 comprises 19 residues. Germline CDR1 is MDHEN and CDR2 is SYDVKM. The CDR3 coding sequence is TGTGCCAGCTATGACAGGGGTGGGTGGCAGACGATTAGCAATCAGCCCCAGCATTTT. It specifies CASYDRGGWQTISNQPQHF.

This sequence joins TRBV19 and TRBJ2-3; 8 bases fit TRBD1. The germline V gene has CDR1 LNHDA and CDR2 SQIVND (reference sequence). This CDR3 region has 14 residues. Trimming removed 4 bases from V and 4 bases from J; junction bases left unmatched: 4. The CDR3: CASSSPGGADTQYF. The CDR3 DNA follows: TGTGCCAGTAGTAGCCCAGGGGGCGCAGATACGCAGTATTTT. The variable domain in full, completed from reference TRBV19 and TRBJ2-3, reads DGGITQSPKYLFRKEGQNVTLSCEQNLNHDAMYWYRQDPGQGLRLIYYSQIVNDFQKGDIAEGYSVSREKKESFPLTVTSAQKNPTAFYLCASSSPGGADTQYFGPGTRLTVL.

This chain joins TRBV15 and TRBJ2-1; the D gene is possibly TRBD2 (6 bases). V dropped 0 bases and J dropped 7 bases, with 13 bases sitting between them. Germline V gene sequence: CDR1 LNHNV, CDR2 YYDKDF (reference sequence). This CDR3 has 15 residues. DNA for the CDR3: TGTGCCACCAGCAGAGATCTCGGGAGAAGTAATGAGCAGTTCTTC. Its protein is CATSRDLGRSNEQFF. The variable domain in full, completed from reference TRBV15 and TRBJ2-1, reads DAMVIQNPRYQVTQFGKPVTLSCSQTLNHNVMYWYQQKSSQAPKLLFHYYDKDFNNEADTPDNFQSRRPNTSFCFLDIRSPGLGDTAMYLCATSRDLGRSNEQFFGPGTRLTVL.

This clone was recorded only once. The sample has other DNA sequences that encode this CDR3 too. The CDR3 reads CASSLGDTSNQPQHF. The CDR3 coding sequence is TGTGCCAGCAGCTTAGGGGACACAAGCAATCAGCCCCAGCATTTT. The chain employs TRBV7-9 and TRBJ1-5, with D perhaps TRBD1 (6 bases). The CDR3 extends over 15 amino acids. The germline V and J ends were trimmed by 1 base and 1 base, with 8 bases remaining between them. Germline CDR1 SEHNR, CDR2 FQNEAQ (reference sequence).

The rearrangement links TRBV6-1 to TRBJ2-7, with D tentatively TRBD2 (5 bases). V gave up 4 bases and J gave up 0 bases, with 16 bases separating them. CDR3 length: 16 residues. Per the germline V gene, CDR1 is MNHNS and CDR2 is SASEGT. The chain's CDR3 is CASSVFTRALSYEQYF. The CDR3, as DNA: TGTGCCAGCAGTGTCTTTACGCGGGCTCTCTCCTACGAGCAGTACTTC.

The CDR3 spells CAWMTAGAGEQYF. The CDR3 bases are TGTGCCTGGATGACAGCGGGAGCGGGTGAGCAGTACTTC. The chain carries TRBV30 and TRBJ2-7; 8 positions match TRBD2. Germline-derived CDR1 and CDR2 are GTSNPN and SVGIG (reference sequence). Trimming cost V 4 bases and J 7 bases; bases outside gene matches: 9. This CDR3 has 13 amino acids.

V gene TRBV6-5 combines with J gene TRBJ2-3, with TRBD1 as a possible D gene (6 bases). CDR1 and CDR2 (germline): MNHEY, SVGAGI. Trimming removed 2 bases at V and 4 bases at J, with 16 bases between. The CDR3 length is 16 residues. Here the CDR3 reads CASSYGAGERADTQYF. The CDR3 nucleotides are TGTGCCAGCAGTTACGGGGCAGGGGAAAGAGCAGATACGCAGTATTTT.

The rearrangement links TRBV5-1 to TRBJ2-7; no clear D. V gave up 5 bases and J gave up 0 bases, with 9 bases separating them. The CDR3 has 13 amino acids. The germline CDR1 and CDR2 sequences are SGHRS and YFSETQ. CDR3 sequence: CASRAPSSYEQYF. The CDR3 bases are TGCGCCAGCAGAGCACCGAGCTCCTACGAGCAGTACTTC.

The chain uses TRBV10-1 and TRBJ1-4; 8 positions match TRBD1. Germline loops: CDR1 WNHNN, CDR2 SYGVQD (reference sequence). V shed 6 bases and J 8 bases; nucleotides not matched to a gene: 8. The CDR3 covers 14 residues. Here the CDR3 DNA reads TGCGCCAGCAGCTCGACGACAGGGGAGGAAAAACTGTTTTTT. The encoded protein is CASSSTTGEEKLFF.

V usage is TRBV7-2 and J usage is TRBJ1-1; 7 nucleotides line up with TRBD1. This CDR3 is 14 amino acids long. Germline V lookup: CDR1 SGHTA, CDR2 FQGNSA. Trimming cost V 3 bases and J 4 bases; bases outside gene matches: 5. This CDR3 reads CASSFRQGATEAFF. CDR3 DNA sequence: TGTGCCAGCAGCTTCCGACAGGGTGCCACTGAAGCTTTCTTT.

The V gene is TRBV6-6, the J gene TRBJ1-2, with 8 nucleotides matching TRBD1. Losses at the gene ends were 2 bases for V and 4 bases for J; bases not matched to a gene: 6. CDR3 length: 15 amino acids. Germline-derived CDR1 and CDR2 are MNHNY and SVGAGI (reference sequence). The chain's CDR3 is CASSYGGQGAYGYTF. The CDR3 coding sequence is TGTGCCAGCAGTTACGGCGGGCAGGGGGCCTATGGCTACACCTTC.

The chain uses TRBV30 and TRBJ2-7, with TRBD2 matching over 11 bases. Germline V gene data show CDR1 as GTSNPN and CDR2 as SVGIG (reference sequence). With 6 bases clipped from V and 4 bases from J, the junction kept 8 bases outside the gene matches. The CDR3 consists of 14 residues. The chain's CDR3 is CACYTSGSVYEQYF. CDR3 DNA sequence: TGTGCCTGCTATACTAGCGGGAGTGTTTACGAGCAGTACTTC.

The V gene is TRBV10-2, the J gene TRBJ2-7; TRBD1 might be the D (6 bases). V gave up 6 bases and J gave up 4 bases, with 22 bases separating them. Germline CDR1 is WSHSY and CDR2 is SAAADI. This CDR3 spans 16 amino acids. For the CDR3, the DNA is TGCGCCAGCAGGGGCCCCCGGGACATAGCTAGTTACGAGCAGTACTTC. This codes for CASRGPRDIASYEQYF.

This rearrangement joins TRBV7-9 to TRBJ2-7; D might be TRBD2 (5 bases). Per germline, CDR1 SEHNR and CDR2 FQNEAQ (reference sequence). This CDR3 comprises 14 residues. Deletions cut 5 bases from V and 2 bases from J, with 13 bases between. The CDR3 DNA reads TGTGCCAGCAGCCCGGGTTACGGGGCCTACGAGCAGTACTTC. Amino acid sequence: CASSPGYGAYEQYF.

The CDR3 sequence is CASSSTSGSYNEQFF. The CDR3 DNA follows: TGTGCCAGCAGTTCAACTAGCGGATCCTACAATGAGCAGTTCTTC. The rearrangement joins TRBV28 to TRBJ2-1; 8 nucleotides line up with TRBD2. Germline CDR1 MDHEN, CDR2 SYDVKM. Trimming took 4 bases from V and 1 from J; bases not matched to a gene: 3. The CDR3 has 15 residues.

The chain is built from TRBV5-1 and TRBJ1-1, with 7 nucleotides matching TRBD1. The CDR3 spans 16 residues. Germline lookup yields CDR1 SGHRS and CDR2 YFSETQ. Trimming took 4 bases from V and 1 from J; bases not matched to a gene: 10. The CDR3 sequence: CASSPTNRGPNTEAFF. As DNA, the CDR3 is TGCGCCAGCAGCCCCACGAACAGGGGACCGAACACTGAAGCTTTCTTT.